This entry lists 25 T cell receptor beta chains sequenced from one sample in a study of shared clonotypes between healthy human individuals. The protocol was immunoSEQ multiplex PCR, while the TCRdb copy is restricted to in-frame clones and leaves out a portion. The table includes a few hundred thousand clones, around 97% detected once. The sample consisted of naive CD4+ T cells sorted from blood. This sample's subset: CD45RA+ positively selected. These TCRs come from a woman aged 25 to 45 in good health.

The V and J genes are TRBV19 and TRBJ2-4; perhaps TRBD2 as D (9 bases). Trimming shortened V by 4 bases and J by 0 bases, and 25 bases separated the two germline ends. Germline V lookup: CDR1 LNHDA, CDR2 SQIVND (reference sequence). CDR3 length equals 20 residues. The chain's CDR3 is CASSTGGSDSGRLAKNIQYF. CDR3 nucleotide sequence: TGTGCCAGTAGTACAGGGGGCAGTGATAGCGGGAGACTAGCCAAAAACATTCAGTACTTC. The whole variable domain, filled in from reference TRBV19 and TRBJ2-4, reads DGGITQSPKYLFRKEGQNVTLSCEQNLNHDAMYWYRQDPGQGLRLIYYSQIVNDFQKGDIAEGYSVSREKKESFPLTVTSAQKNPTAFYLCASSTGGSDSGRLAKNIQYFGAGTRLSVL.

The V and J genes are TRBV6-5 and TRBJ2-7, with D perhaps TRBD1 or TRBD2 (5 bases each). The V end was cut by 0 bases, the J end by 2 bases, with 8 bases between. Germline V gene sequence: CDR1 MNHEY, CDR2 SVGAGI. The CDR3 covers 14 residues. CDR3 nucleotide sequence: TGTGCCAGCAGTTACTCAGGGACGGCCTACGAGCAGTACTTC. Translation gives CASSYSGTAYEQYF.

The chain has TRBV19 and TRBJ2-1, with a weak D call TRBD2 (6 bases). This CDR3 is built from 15 residues. Germline loops: CDR1 LNHDA, CDR2 SQIVND (reference sequence). Trimming removed 7 bases at V and 1 base at J, with 14 bases between. The CDR3 sequence: CASMGIAASYNEQFF. The CDR3 nucleotides read TGTGCCAGTATGGGTATAGCGGCTTCCTACAATGAGCAGTTCTTC.

The chain combines TRBV5-6 with TRBJ2-1, with TRBD2 matching over 10 bases. The germline CDR1 and CDR2 sequences are SGHDT and YYEEEE. J gave up 7 bases and V 0 bases, and 7 bases lay outside the gene matches. This CDR3 comprises 16 residues. In DNA form, the CDR3 reads TGTGCCAGCAGCTTGGACGCTAGCGGGAGATCTAATGAGCAGTTCTTC. This sequence encodes CASSLDASGRSNEQFF.

This sequence joins TRBV5-1 and TRBJ2-2; D ambiguous. The germline V and J ends were trimmed by 4 bases and 7 bases, with 17 bases remaining between them. The CDR3 sequence is 15 residues long. Germline lookup yields CDR1 SGHRS and CDR2 YFSETQ. The CDR3 region has the DNA TGCGCCAGCAGCCCTCAGGCGGCCGGGCTCGGGGAGCTGTTTTTT. Translating it yields CASSPQAAGLGELFF.

The chain uses TRBV6-1 and TRBJ1-5; D not resolved. From germline, CDR1 is MNHNS and CDR2 SASEGT. V was cut by 2 bases and J by 5 bases, with 7 bases left in between. The CDR3 has 13 amino acids. The CDR3, as DNA: TGTGCCAGCAGTGAATATGGGGATCAGCCCCAGCATTTT. It codes for CASSEYGDQPQHF.

A note on this clone: This specimen includes other DNA sequences encoding the same CDR3. V gene TRBV28 combines with J gene TRBJ2-2; unclear D gene. Germline V gene sequence: CDR1 MDHEN, CDR2 SYDVKM. The V end lost 3 bases, the J end lost 6 bases, and 2 bases lay between the germline ends. The CDR3 runs to 11 residues. In nucleotides, the CDR3 is TGTGCCAGCAGTTTTCCCGGGGAGCTGTTTTTT. As protein: CASSFPGELFF.

V usage is TRBV7-9 and J usage is TRBJ2-7; no reliable D call. In germline, CDR1 is SEHNR, CDR2 FQNEAQ (reference sequence). Trimming removed 5 bases from V and 7 bases from J, with 9 bases in between. This CDR3 comprises 11 residues. The CDR3 protein is CASSLSEEQYF. CDR3 nucleotide sequence: TGTGCCAGCAGCCTATCAGAAGAGCAGTACTTC.

The count of this clone is one. The V call is TRBV18, the J call TRBJ1-2, with TRBD1 identical over 8 bases. Germline V CDR1 and CDR2: KGHSH, LQKENI. The CDR3 runs to 13 residues. Trimming cost V 4 bases and J 4 bases; bases outside gene matches: 2. The CDR3 reads CASSRTGTYGYTF. In DNA form, the CDR3 reads TGTGCCAGCTCACGGACAGGGACCTATGGCTACACCTTC.

The V call is TRBV2, the J call TRBJ2-2; possible D gene TRBD2, 5 bases. Germline V gene sequence: CDR1 SNHLY, CDR2 FYNNEI. With 1 base removed from V and 4 bases from J, the gap between germline ends came to 10 bases. CDR3 length equals 15 residues. The CDR3 protein is CASSEERSGTGELFF. CDR3 DNA: TGTGCCAGCAGTGAAGAGCGGAGCGGCACCGGGGAGCTGTTTTTT.

The V call is TRBV29-1, the J call TRBJ2-3; 12 positions agree with TRBD1. J lost 6 bases, V lost 6 bases, and 7 bases had no gene match. The CDR3 covers 14 residues. Germline CDR1 SQVTM, CDR2 ANQGSEA. CDR3 region: CSVPGQGAADTQYF. CDR3 bases: TGCAGCGTACCGGGACAGGGGGCTGCGGATACGCAGTATTTT.

This chain links TRBV19 with TRBJ2-2; 8 bases match TRBD2. Germline CDR1 reads LNHDA; CDR2 reads SQIVND (reference sequence). This CDR3 has 16 amino acids. The trim removed 7 bases at V and 3 bases at J, leaving 10 bases unmatched. The CDR3 DNA follows: TGTGCCAGTAAGGGCGGGAGGCGGAGTGACACCGGGGAGCTGTTTTTT. Translating it yields CASKGGRRSDTGELFF.

This chain joins TRBV11-2 and TRBJ2-1; 9 bases are shared with TRBD2. Losses at the gene ends were 5 bases for V and 0 bases for J; bases not matched to a gene: 11. CDR1 SGHAT and CDR2 FQNNGV come from the germline V gene. The CDR3 contains 18 residues. The CDR3, as DNA: TGTGCCAGCAGCCAGGTGGCTAGCGGGGCTAGCTCCTACAATGAGCAGTTCTTC. Protein product: CASSQVASGASSYNEQFF.

The chain carries TRBV28 and TRBJ2-7, with 13 bases aligning to TRBD2. V shed 4 bases, J shed 4 bases, and the junction held 7 bases outside the gene matches. CDR1 is MDHEN and CDR2 is SYDVKM in the germline V gene. The CDR3 length is 16 residues. Here the CDR3 reads CASSSPGTSGTYEQYF. The CDR3 nucleotides read TGTGCCAGCAGTTCCCCCGGGACTAGCGGGACGTACGAGCAGTACTTC.

This chain joins TRBV5-1 and TRBJ1-4, with D unresolved. The CDR3 runs to 15 residues. Deletions cut 5 bases from V and 0 bases from J, with 11 bases between. Germline V gene sequence: CDR1 SGHRS, CDR2 YFSETQ. DNA for the CDR3: TGCGCCAGCAGTCCTAGCATAACAACTAATGAAAAACTGTTTTTT. Amino acid sequence: CASSPSITTNEKLFF. Supplemented by reference TRBV5-1 and TRBJ1-4, the full variable domain reads KAGVTQTPRYLIKTRGQQVTLSCSPISGHRSVSWYQQTPGQGLQFLFEYFSETQRNKGNFPGRFSGRQFSNSRSEMNVSTLELGDSALYLCASSPSITTNEKLFFGSGTQLSVL.

The genes are TRBV7-2 and TRBJ2-7; perhaps TRBD2 as D (5 bases). The V end lost 1 base, the J end lost 6 bases, and 10 bases lay between the germline ends. The CDR3 consists of 13 residues. Germline lookup yields CDR1 SGHTA and CDR2 FQGNSA. The CDR3 DNA reads as TGTGCCAGCAGCTTAGGTGGGAGTCGCGAGCAGTACTTC. Translation: CASSLGGSREQYF.

The gene calls are TRBV18 and TRBJ1-3, with a possible D match to TRBD1 (5 bases). Germline CDR1 is KGHSH and CDR2 is LQKENI. Trimming removed 0 bases at V and 0 bases at J, with 12 bases between. This CDR3 spans 17 amino acids. CDR3 DNA sequence: TGTGCCAGCTCACCACCCGGACACCTGAGCTCTGGAAACACCATATATTTT. It specifies CASSPPGHLSSGNTIYF.

This chain joins TRBV5-1 and TRBJ2-3, with 11 bases lining up with TRBD2. V gave up 3 bases and J gave up 0 bases; unmatched junction bases: 12. The germline V gene has CDR1 SGHRS and CDR2 YFSETQ. The CDR3 sequence is 19 residues long. The CDR3 DNA follows: TGCGCCAGCAGCTACGACCCTAGCGGGAGGTCTCTTAGCACAGATACGCAGTATTTT. This codes for CASSYDPSGRSLSTDTQYF.

The V call is TRBV19, the J call TRBJ1-5; D call uncertain. V dropped 7 bases and J dropped 2 bases, with 12 bases sitting between them. The CDR3 is made up of 14 amino acids. Germline lookup yields CDR1 LNHDA and CDR2 SQIVND (reference sequence). The CDR3 reads CASKSVEGNQPQHF. The CDR3 DNA follows: TGTGCCAGTAAGTCAGTGGAAGGCAATCAGCCCCAGCATTTT.

This chain joins TRBV7-6 and TRBJ1-5; no clear D. CDR3 length equals 13 residues. Germline V gene lookup returns CDR1 SGHVS and CDR2 FNYEAQ. With 5 bases removed from V and 5 bases from J, the gap between germline ends came to 10 bases. This CDR3 reads CASSAERDQPQHF. The CDR3, as DNA: TGTGCCAGCAGCGCAGAAAGGGATCAGCCCCAGCATTTT.

This clone showed up just once. V is TRBV7-2 and J is TRBJ2-1; D is ambiguous. The CDR3 runs 14 residues. CDR1 and CDR2 (germline): SGHTA, FQGNSA. V dropped 3 bases and J dropped 9 bases, with 15 bases sitting between them. CDR3 loop: CASSLDGRSTEQFF. The CDR3 DNA follows: TGTGCCAGCAGCTTGGATGGGCGTAGTACTGAGCAGTTCTTC.

This chain joins TRBV27 and TRBJ1-5; D unclear. The CDR3 runs 12 residues. Germline lookup yields CDR1 MNHEY and CDR2 SMNVEV (reference sequence). The V and J ends lost 5 bases and 4 bases respectively, with 6 bases between them. The CDR3, as DNA: TGTGCCAGCAGTCCAATTAATCAGCCCCAGCATTTT. This sequence encodes CASSPINQPQHF.

This chain connects TRBV15 to TRBJ1-1; D is possibly TRBD1 (6 bases). The V and J ends lost 1 base and 3 bases respectively, with 21 bases between them. The CDR3 has 18 amino acids. The germline V gene has CDR1 LNHNV and CDR2 YYDKDF (reference sequence). The CDR3 DNA follows: TGTGCCACCAGCAGAGGTTACCAGGGGACGCCGGCGGACACTGAAGCTTTCTTT. It codes for CATSRGYQGTPADTEAFF.

This clone was found once. This chain uses TRBV2 with TRBJ2-3, with 10 bases fitting TRBD2. V trimming: 4 bases; J trimming: 0 bases; junction bases outside the gene matches: 1. Germline V gene lookup returns CDR1 SNHLY and CDR2 FYNNEI. The CDR3 is 15 amino acids. CDR3 loop: CASSGLAGSTDTQYF. In DNA form, the CDR3 reads TGTGCCAGCAGTGGACTAGCGGGTAGCACAGATACGCAGTATTTT.

This rearrangement joins TRBV4-2 to TRBJ1-5; the D gene is possibly TRBD1 (6 bases). This CDR3 is 16 amino acids long. V was trimmed by 0 bases and J by 7 bases, leaving 16 bases between them. From germline, CDR1 is LGHNA and CDR2 YNFKEQ. The CDR3 protein is CASSQEGLRGIQPQHF. CDR3 nucleotides: TGTGCCAGCAGCCAAGAGGGTCTCAGGGGTATACAGCCCCAGCATTTT.